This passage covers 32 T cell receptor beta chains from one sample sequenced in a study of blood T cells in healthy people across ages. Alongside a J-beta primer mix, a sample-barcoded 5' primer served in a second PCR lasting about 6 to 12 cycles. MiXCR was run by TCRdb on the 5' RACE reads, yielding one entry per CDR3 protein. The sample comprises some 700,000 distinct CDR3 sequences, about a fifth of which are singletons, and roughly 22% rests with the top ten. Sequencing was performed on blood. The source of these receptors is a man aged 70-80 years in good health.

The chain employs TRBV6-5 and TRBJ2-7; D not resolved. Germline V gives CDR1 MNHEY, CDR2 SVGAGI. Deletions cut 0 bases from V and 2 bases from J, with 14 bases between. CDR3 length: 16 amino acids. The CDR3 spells CASSYSKRMGTYEQYF. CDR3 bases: TGTGCCAGCAGTTACTCGAAAAGGATGGGCACCTACGAGCAGTACTTC.

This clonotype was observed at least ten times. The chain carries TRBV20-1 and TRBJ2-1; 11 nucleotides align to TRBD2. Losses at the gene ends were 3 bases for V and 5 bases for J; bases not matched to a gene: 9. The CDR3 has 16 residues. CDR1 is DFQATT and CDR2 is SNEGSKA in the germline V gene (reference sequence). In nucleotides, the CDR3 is TGCAGTGCTAGTTGGCTAGCGGGAGGTAGCCACAATGAGCAGTTCTTC. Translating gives CSASWLAGGSHNEQFF.

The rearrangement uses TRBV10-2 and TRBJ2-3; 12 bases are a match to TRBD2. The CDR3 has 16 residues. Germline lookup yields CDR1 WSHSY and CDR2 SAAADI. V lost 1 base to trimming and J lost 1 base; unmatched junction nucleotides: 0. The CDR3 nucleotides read TGCGCCAGCAGTGAGTGGACTAGCGGGGGCACAGATACGCAGTATTTT. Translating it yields CASSEWTSGGTDTQYF.

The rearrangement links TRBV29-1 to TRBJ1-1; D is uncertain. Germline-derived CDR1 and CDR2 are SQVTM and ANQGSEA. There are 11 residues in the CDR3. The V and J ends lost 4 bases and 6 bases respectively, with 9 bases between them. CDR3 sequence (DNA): TGCAGCGTTGGTTATCAGCCTGAAGCTTTCTTT. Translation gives CSVGYQPEAFF. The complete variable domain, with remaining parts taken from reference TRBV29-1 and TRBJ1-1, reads SAVISQKPSRDICQRGTSLTIQCQVDSQVTMMFWYRQQPGQSLTLIATANQGSEATYESGFVIDKFPISRPNLTFSTLTVSNMSPEDSSIYLCSVGYQPEAFFGQGTRLTVV.

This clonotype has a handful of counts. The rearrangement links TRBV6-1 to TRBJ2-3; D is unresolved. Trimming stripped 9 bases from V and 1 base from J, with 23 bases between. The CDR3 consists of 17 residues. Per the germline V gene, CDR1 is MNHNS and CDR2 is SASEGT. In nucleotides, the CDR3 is TGTGCCAGTGGCCCGACCCGTCAGCGCCTTCGCACAGATACGCAGTATTTT. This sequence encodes CASGPTRQRLRTDTQYF.

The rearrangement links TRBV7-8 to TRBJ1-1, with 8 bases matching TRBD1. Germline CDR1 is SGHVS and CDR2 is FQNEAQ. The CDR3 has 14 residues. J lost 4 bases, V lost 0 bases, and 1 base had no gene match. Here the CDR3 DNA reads TGTGCCAGCAGCTTAGCGACAGGGGTCACTGAAGCTTTCTTT. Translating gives CASSLATGVTEAFF.

The CDR3 DNA follows: TGTGCCAGCAGTTGGGGGGACCAGCCCCAGCATTTT. It codes for CASSWGDQPQHF. The chain links TRBV25-1 to TRBJ1-5; D is possibly TRBD1 (5 bases). This CDR3 is built from 12 residues. Trimming pared 5 bases from V and 7 bases from J, leaving 9 bases between. Germline V gives CDR1 MGHDK, CDR2 SYGVNS.

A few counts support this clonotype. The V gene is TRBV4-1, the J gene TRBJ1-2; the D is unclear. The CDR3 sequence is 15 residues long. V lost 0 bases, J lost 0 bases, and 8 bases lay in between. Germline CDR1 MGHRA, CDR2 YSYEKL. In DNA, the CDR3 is TGCGCCAGCAGCCAAGAAACCGGTTCTAACTATGGCTACACCTTC. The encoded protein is CASSQETGSNYGYTF.

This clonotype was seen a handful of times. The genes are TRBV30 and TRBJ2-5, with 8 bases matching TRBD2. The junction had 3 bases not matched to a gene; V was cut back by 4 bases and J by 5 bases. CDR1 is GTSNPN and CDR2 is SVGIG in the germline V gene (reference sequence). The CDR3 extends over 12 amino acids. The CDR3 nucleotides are TGTGCCTGGACAGGACTAGCTGAGACCCAGTACTTC. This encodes CAWTGLAETQYF.

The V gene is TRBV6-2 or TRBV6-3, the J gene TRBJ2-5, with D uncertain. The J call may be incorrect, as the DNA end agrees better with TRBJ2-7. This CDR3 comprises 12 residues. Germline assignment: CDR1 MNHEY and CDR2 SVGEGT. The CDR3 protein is CASSYSGCEQYV. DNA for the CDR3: TGTGCCAGCAGTTACTCGGGATGCGAGCAGTACGTC.

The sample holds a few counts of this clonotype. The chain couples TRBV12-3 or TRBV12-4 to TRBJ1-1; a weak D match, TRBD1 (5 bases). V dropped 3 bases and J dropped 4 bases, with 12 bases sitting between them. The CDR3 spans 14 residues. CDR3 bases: TGTGCCAGCAGTTTTCAGGGTCAGGGCACTGAAGCTTTCTTT. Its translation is CASSFQGQGTEAFF.

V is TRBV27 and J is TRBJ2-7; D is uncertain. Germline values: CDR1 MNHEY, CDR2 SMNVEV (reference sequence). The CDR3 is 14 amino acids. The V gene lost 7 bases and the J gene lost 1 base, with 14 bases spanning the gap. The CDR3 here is CASTLGCLSYEQYV. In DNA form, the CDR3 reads TGTGCCAGCACTCTTGGGTGTTTATCCTACGAGCAGTACGTC.

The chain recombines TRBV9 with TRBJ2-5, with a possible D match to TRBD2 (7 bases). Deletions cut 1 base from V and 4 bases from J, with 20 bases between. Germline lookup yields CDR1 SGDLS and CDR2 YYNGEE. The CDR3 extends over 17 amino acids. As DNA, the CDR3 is TGTGCCAGCAGCGTATGGGGCGGGGGCCGAAAGGGAGAGACCCAGTACTTC. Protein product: CASSVWGGGRKGETQYF.

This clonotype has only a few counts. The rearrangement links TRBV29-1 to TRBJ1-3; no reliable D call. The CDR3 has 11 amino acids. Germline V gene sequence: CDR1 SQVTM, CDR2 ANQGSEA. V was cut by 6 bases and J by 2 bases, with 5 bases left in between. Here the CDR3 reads CSVRPGNTIYF. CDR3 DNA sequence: TGCAGCGTCCGTCCTGGAAACACCATATATTTT.

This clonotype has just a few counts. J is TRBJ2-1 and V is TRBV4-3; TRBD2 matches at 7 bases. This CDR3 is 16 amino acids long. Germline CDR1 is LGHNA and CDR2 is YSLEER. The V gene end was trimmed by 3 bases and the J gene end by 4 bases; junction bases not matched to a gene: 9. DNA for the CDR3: TGCGCCAGCAGCCACGGGGGAGGGTTCGTATACAATGAGCAGTTCTTC. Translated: CASSHGGGFVYNEQFF.

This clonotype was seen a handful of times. CDR3: CASSPGTDTEAFF. For the CDR3, the DNA is TGTGCCAGCAGCCCGGGGACAGACACTGAAGCTTTCTTT. This chain joins TRBV7-8 and TRBJ1-1; 7 positions match TRBD1. V was pared by 5 bases and J by 3 bases, with 3 bases of the junction left unmatched. The CDR3 sequence is 13 residues long. Germline CDR1 SGHVS, CDR2 FQNEAQ.

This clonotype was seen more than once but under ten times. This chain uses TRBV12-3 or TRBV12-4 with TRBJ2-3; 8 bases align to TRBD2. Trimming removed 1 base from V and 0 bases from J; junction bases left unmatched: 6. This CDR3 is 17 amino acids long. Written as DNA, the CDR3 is TGTGCCAGCAGTTTAGGACCCTTAGCGGGGAGCACAGATACGCAGTATTTT. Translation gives CASSLGPLAGSTDTQYF.

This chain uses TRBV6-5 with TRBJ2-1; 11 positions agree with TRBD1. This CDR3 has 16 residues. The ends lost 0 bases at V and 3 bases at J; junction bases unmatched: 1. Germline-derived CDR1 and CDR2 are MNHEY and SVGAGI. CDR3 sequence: CASSYSGTGGYNEQFF. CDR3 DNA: TGTGCCAGCAGTTACTCTGGGACAGGGGGCTACAATGAGCAGTTCTTC.

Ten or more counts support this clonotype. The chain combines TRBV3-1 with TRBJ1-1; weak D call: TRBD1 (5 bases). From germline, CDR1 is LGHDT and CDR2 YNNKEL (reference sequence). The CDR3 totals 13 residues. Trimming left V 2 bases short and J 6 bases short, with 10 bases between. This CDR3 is CASSQRPGPEAFF. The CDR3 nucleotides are TGTGCCAGCAGCCAAAGGCCGGGACCTGAAGCTTTCTTT.

The DNA of the CDR3 is TGTGCCAGCAGCCACGTATTTGTTGGTTCACCCCTCCACTTT. Encoded protein: CASSHVFVGSPLHF. This sequence joins TRBV14 and TRBJ1-6; D is uncertain. Trimming removed 3 bases at V and 9 bases at J, with 12 bases between. The CDR3 runs 14 residues. Germline CDR1 and CDR2: SGHDN and FVKESK.

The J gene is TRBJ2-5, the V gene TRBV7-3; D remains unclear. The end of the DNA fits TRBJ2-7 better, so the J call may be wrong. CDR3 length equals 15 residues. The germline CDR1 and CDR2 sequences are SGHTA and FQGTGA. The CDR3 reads CASSENSVGPYEQYV. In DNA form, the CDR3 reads TGTGCCAGCAGCGAAAATAGTGTAGGCCCCTACGAGCAGTACGTC.

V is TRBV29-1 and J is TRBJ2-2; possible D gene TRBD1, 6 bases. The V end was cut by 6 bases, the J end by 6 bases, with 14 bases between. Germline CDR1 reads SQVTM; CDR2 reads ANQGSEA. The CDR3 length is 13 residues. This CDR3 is CSVTGTRAGELFF. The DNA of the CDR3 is TGCAGCGTCACCGGGACACGGGCCGGGGAGCTGTTTTTT.

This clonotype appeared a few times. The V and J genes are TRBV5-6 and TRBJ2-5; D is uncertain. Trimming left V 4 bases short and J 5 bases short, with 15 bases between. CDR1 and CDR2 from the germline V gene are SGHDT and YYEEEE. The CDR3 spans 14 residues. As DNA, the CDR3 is TGTGCCAGCAGCGGATCCGAGGAGCTCGAGACCCAGTACTTC. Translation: CASSGSEELETQYF.

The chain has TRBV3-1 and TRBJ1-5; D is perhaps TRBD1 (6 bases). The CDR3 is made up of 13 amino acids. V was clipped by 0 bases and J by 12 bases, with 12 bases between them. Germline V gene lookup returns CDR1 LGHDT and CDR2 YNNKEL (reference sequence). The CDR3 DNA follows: TGTGCCAGCAGCCAAGAGGGTGACAGGAACCAGCATTTT. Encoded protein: CASSQEGDRNQHF.

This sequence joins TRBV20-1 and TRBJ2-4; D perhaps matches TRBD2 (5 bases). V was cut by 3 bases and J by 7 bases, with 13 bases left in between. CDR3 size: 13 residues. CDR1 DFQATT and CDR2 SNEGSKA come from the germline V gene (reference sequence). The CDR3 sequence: CSARLPQRNIQYF. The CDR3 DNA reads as TGCAGTGCTAGGCTCCCGCAGCGGAACATTCAGTACTTC.

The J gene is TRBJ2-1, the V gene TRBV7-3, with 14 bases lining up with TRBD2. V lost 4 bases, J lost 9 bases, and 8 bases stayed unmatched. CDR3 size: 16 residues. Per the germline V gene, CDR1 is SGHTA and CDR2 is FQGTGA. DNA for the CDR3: TGTGCCAGCAGCTCCGGACTAGCGGGAGGTGGAGGTGAGCAGTTCTTC. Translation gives CASSSGLAGGGGEQFF.

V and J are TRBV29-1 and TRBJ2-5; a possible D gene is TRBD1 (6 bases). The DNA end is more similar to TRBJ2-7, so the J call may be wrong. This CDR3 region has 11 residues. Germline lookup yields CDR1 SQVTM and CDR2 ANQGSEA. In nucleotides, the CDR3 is TGCAGCGCCACAGGGCTCGACGAGCAGTACTTC. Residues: CSATGLDEQYF.

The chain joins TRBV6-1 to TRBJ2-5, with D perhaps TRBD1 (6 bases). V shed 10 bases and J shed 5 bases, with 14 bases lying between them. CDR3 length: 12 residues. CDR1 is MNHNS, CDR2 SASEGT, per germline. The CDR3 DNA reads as TGTGCCACCAGGGGAGTGGCGGAGACCCAGTACTTC. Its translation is CATRGVAETQYF.

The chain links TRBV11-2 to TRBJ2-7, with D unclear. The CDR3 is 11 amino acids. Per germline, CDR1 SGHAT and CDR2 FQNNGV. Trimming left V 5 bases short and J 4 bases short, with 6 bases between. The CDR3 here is CASSHRYEQYF. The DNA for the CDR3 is TGTGCCAGCAGCCACAGATACGAGCAGTACTTC.

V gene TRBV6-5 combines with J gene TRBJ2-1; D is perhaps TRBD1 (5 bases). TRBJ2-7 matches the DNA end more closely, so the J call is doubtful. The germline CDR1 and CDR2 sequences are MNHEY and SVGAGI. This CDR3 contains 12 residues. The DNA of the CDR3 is TGTGCCAGCAGGACCACAGGCTACGAGCAGTACTTC. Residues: CASRTTGYEQYF.

CDR3 coding DNA: TGTGCCAGCAGTGAGTGGGGGGCCACCACAGATACGCAGTATTTT. Protein sequence: CASSEWGATTDTQYF. The gene calls are TRBV2 and TRBJ2-3; D is perhaps TRBD1 or TRBD2 (6 bases each). Germline V gene data show CDR1 as SNHLY and CDR2 as FYNNEI. The V end was cut by 3 bases, the J end by 2 bases, with 12 bases between. The CDR3 runs to 15 residues.

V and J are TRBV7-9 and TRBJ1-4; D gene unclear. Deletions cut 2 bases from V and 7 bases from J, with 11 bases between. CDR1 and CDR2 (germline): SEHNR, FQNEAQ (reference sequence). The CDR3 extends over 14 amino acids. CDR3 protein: CASSLTGIGEKLFF. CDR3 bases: TGTGCCAGCAGCTTAACGGGGATCGGTGAAAAACTGTTTTTT.